This entry concerns a single T cell receptor beta chain. Random-hexamer reverse transcription was applied to 0.5 to 1 ug RNA. TCRdb reanalysed the immunoSEQ multiplex PCR reads using MiXCR and keeps one entry per CDR3 protein. This sample has around 280,000 distinct CDR3 sequences, with 70% to 90% found just once. This sample is drawn from a study of CD8 T cells in Susac syndrome. The CDR3 has 14 residues. V lost 2 bases and J lost 7; bases outside the gene matches: 6. The germline CDR1 and CDR2 sequences are MNHEY and SVGEGT. The material sequenced was CD8+ T cells from PBMCs. The V call is TRBV6-2 or TRBV6-3, the J call TRBJ2-3, with 7 bases aligning to TRBD2. The sequence was obtained from a human donor with multiple sclerosis. The CDR3 protein is CASSYGLGPNTQYF. The CDR3 DNA reads TGTGCCAGCAGTTACGGACTAGGGCCGAATACGCAGTATTTT.